The 27 T cell receptor beta chains given below trace back to one sample, sequenced in a study of cytomegalovirus exposure and HLA in healthy donors. Measured with immunoSEQ multiplex PCR; TCRdb has only the in-frame clones, and not every one. The table records approximately 110,000 clones, approximately 94% of them present only once. The sequenced sample consisted of PBMCs. Every receptor here comes from a woman in her late teens or twenties in good health and CMV-seronegative.

This rearrangement joins TRBV6-1 to TRBJ1-5; D remains unclear. Looked up from germline, CDR1 is MNHNS and CDR2 is SASEGT. The CDR3 loop spans 14 amino acids. Trimming left V 4 bases short and J 5 bases short, with 12 bases between. The CDR3 loop reads CASSAERLHQPQHF. The CDR3 DNA reads as TGTGCCAGCAGTGCAGAGCGGTTACATCAGCCCCAGCATTTT.

The chain has TRBV18 and TRBJ2-5; possible D gene TRBD2, 5 bases. Germline loops: CDR1 KGHSH, CDR2 LQKENI. The CDR3 extends over 14 amino acids. Trimming cost V 0 bases and J 4 bases, with 9 bases left between them. In nucleotides, the CDR3 is TGTGCCAGCTCACCACCGAGGGAGCGAGAGACCCAGTACTTC. It is translated as CASSPPRERETQYF.

The chain recombines TRBV19 with TRBJ1-1; TRBD1 is a possible D gene (5 bases). The CDR3 contains 16 residues. CDR1 is LNHDA, CDR2 SQIVND, per germline (reference sequence). V was shortened by 5 bases and J by 3 bases, with 19 bases between the two germline ends. CDR3 in amino acids: CASSGRGSNLDTEAFF. CDR3 sequence (DNA): TGTGCCAGTAGTGGAAGGGGATCTAACTTGGACACTGAAGCTTTCTTT.

The genes are TRBV2 and TRBJ1-2; 10 bases line up with TRBD1. CDR1 is SNHLY, CDR2 FYNNEI, per germline. This CDR3 has 15 amino acids. Trimming cost V 4 bases and J 4 bases; bases outside gene matches: 6. DNA of the CDR3: TGTGCCAGCAGTGGCCGGGACAGGGGTGGCTATGGCTACACCTTC. Translation: CASSGRDRGGYGYTF. Combining the CDR3 with reference TRBV2 and TRBJ1-2 gives the whole variable domain EPEVTQTPSHQVTQMGQEVILRCVPISNHLYFYWYRQILGQKVEFLVSFYNNEISEKSEIFDDQFSVERPDGSNFTLKIRSTKLEDSAMYFCASSGRDRGGYGYTFGSGTRLTVV.

The CDR3 DNA reads as TGTGCCAGTAGTGGGACAGGGGGATTGGACGAGCAGTACTTC. Translated: CASSGTGGLDEQYF. The gene calls are TRBV19 and TRBJ2-7; TRBD1 agrees at 11 bases. Trimming took 5 bases from V and 5 from J; bases not matched to a gene: 5. Germline V gene data show CDR1 as LNHDA and CDR2 as SQIVND (reference sequence). The CDR3 is 14 amino acids. Filled out from reference TRBV19 and TRBJ2-7, the complete variable domain reads DGGITQSPKYLFRKEGQNVTLSCEQNLNHDAMYWYRQDPGQGLRLIYYSQIVNDFQKGDIAEGYSVSREKKESFPLTVTSAQKNPTAFYLCASSGTGGLDEQYFGPGTRLTVT.

This clone has just one count. The chain has TRBV27 and TRBJ2-1, with TRBD2 identical over 10 bases. The CDR3 totals 17 residues. Germline V gives CDR1 MNHEY, CDR2 SMNVEV (reference sequence). V was pared by 3 bases and J by 8 bases, with 13 bases of the junction left unmatched. The CDR3 sequence: CASSLGLLAGGLDEQFF. Written as DNA, the CDR3 is TGTGCCAGCAGTTTGGGGTTATTAGCGGGAGGCCTGGATGAGCAGTTCTTC.

The chain employs TRBV6-1 and TRBJ1-1; weak D call: TRBD1 (6 bases). Looked up from germline, CDR1 is MNHNS and CDR2 is SASEGT. The CDR3 contains 13 residues. The V gene lost 5 bases and the J gene lost 4 bases, with 11 bases spanning the gap. The CDR3 loop reads CASSNLGGTEAFF. The CDR3 nucleotides read TGTGCCAGCAGTAATTTAGGGGGCACTGAAGCTTTCTTT.

The rearrangement uses TRBV28 and TRBJ2-1; D is undetermined. V was cut by 1 base and J by 9 bases, with 10 bases left in between. Per germline, CDR1 MDHEN and CDR2 SYDVKM. CDR3 length equals 13 residues. CDR3 residues: CASSLFGWSEQFF. CDR3 bases: TGTGCCAGCAGTTTATTTGGGTGGAGTGAGCAGTTCTTC.

This clone showed up just once. Distinct nucleotide sequences in the sample also encode this CDR3. CDR3 nucleotide sequence: TGCGCCAGCAGCCCGGGGGCGGGGGGGAGCACAGATACGCAGTATTTT. Its translation is CASSPGAGGSTDTQYF. This chain connects TRBV5-1 to TRBJ2-3; 9 nucleotides match TRBD2. The germline V gene encodes CDR1 SGHRS and CDR2 YFSETQ. The CDR3 has 16 amino acids. With V trimmed by 4 bases and J by 0 bases, 6 bases remained unmatched.

The J gene is TRBJ1-5, the V gene TRBV7-2, with 8 bases identical to TRBD1. This CDR3 is built from 14 residues. The junction had 1 base not matched to a gene; V was cut back by 1 base and J by 5 bases. From germline, CDR1 is SGHTA and CDR2 FQGNSA. CDR3 in amino acids: CASSLEQGDQPQHF. In DNA form, the CDR3 reads TGTGCCAGCAGCTTAGAACAGGGGGATCAGCCCCAGCATTTT.

The chain couples TRBV13 to TRBJ2-5; the match to TRBD2 covers 10 bases. The junction had 7 bases not matched to a gene; V was cut back by 2 bases and J by 1 base. In germline, CDR1 is PRHDT, CDR2 FYEKMQ (reference sequence). This CDR3 region has 17 residues. CDR3 DNA sequence: TGTGCCAGCAGCTTAAGCGGGGGGGCTAGAGGCCAAGAGACCCAGTACTTC. This translates into CASSLSGGARGQETQYF.

The rearrangement links TRBV5-6 to TRBJ2-7, with a weak D call TRBD2 (5 bases). The germline V and J ends were trimmed by 0 bases and 4 bases, with 8 bases remaining between them. Germline-derived CDR1 and CDR2 are SGHDT and YYEEEE. The CDR3 covers 13 residues. CDR3 loop: CASSLGTPYEQYF. The CDR3 DNA follows: TGTGCCAGCAGCTTGGGGACTCCTTACGAGCAGTACTTC.

This clone was observed once. The rearrangement joins TRBV20-1 to TRBJ1-1; TRBD1 agrees at 7 bases. J lost 11 bases, V lost 6 bases, and 6 bases had no gene match. There are 10 residues in the CDR3. Germline V gene lookup returns CDR1 DFQATT and CDR2 SNEGSKA (reference sequence). CDR3 in amino acids: CSARGNLAFF. The CDR3 region has the DNA TGCAGTGCCAGGGGGAATTTGGCTTTCTTT.

V usage is TRBV28 and J usage is TRBJ1-2, with 11 bases identical to TRBD1. The CDR3 totals 16 residues. V shed 6 bases, J shed 8 bases, and the junction held 14 bases outside the gene matches. Looked up from germline, CDR1 is MDHEN and CDR2 is SYDVKM. The CDR3 sequence is CASSLTPGQGGRGYTF. The CDR3 DNA sequence: TGTGCCAGCAGCCTAACCCCGGGACAGGGGGGAAGAGGCTACACCTTC.

The gene calls are TRBV11-2 and TRBJ1-1; D not certain. The V gene's germline CDR1 is SGHAT and CDR2 FQNNGV. V was cut by 0 bases and J by 4 bases, with 12 bases left in between. The CDR3 loop spans 15 amino acids. The CDR3 loop reads CASSLEIGRTTEAFF. DNA of the CDR3: TGTGCCAGCAGCTTAGAGATCGGGAGGACCACTGAAGCTTTCTTT. The variable domain in full, completed from reference TRBV11-2 and TRBJ1-1, reads EAGVAQSPRYKIIEKRQSVAFWCNPISGHATLYWYQQILGQGPKLLIQFQNNGVVDDSQLPKDRFSAERLKGVDSTLKIQPAKLEDSAVYLCASSLEIGRTTEAFFGQGTRLTVV.

CDR3 sequence: CARSLAGGVGLEDNEQFF. Here the CDR3 DNA reads TGTGCCAGAAGCTTGGCCGGCGGAGTTGGACTGGAGGACAATGAGCAGTTCTTC. V is TRBV5-3 and J is TRBJ2-1; maybe TRBD2 (5 bases). TRBV5-3 is annotated as an ORF whose role is uncertain. The CDR3 is made up of 18 amino acids. V dropped 0 bases and J dropped 5 bases, with 21 bases sitting between them.

The chain employs TRBV7-6 and TRBJ2-1, with TRBD2 matching over 9 bases. Germline CDR1 is SGHVS and CDR2 is FNYEAQ. The CDR3 extends over 16 amino acids. V gave up 5 bases and J gave up 0 bases; unmatched junction bases: 5. The CDR3 reads CASSQPGLASYNEQFF. The DNA of the CDR3 is TGTGCCAGCAGCCAACCGGGACTAGCCTCCTACAATGAGCAGTTCTTC.

As concerns this clone: The identical CDR3 is also encoded by other nucleotide sequences in the sample. V usage is TRBV5-1 and J usage is TRBJ1-1; 8 bases align to TRBD1. Per germline, CDR1 SGHRS and CDR2 YFSETQ. The CDR3 covers 13 residues. With V trimmed by 0 bases and J by 5 bases, 0 bases remained unmatched. The DNA for the CDR3 is TGCGCCAGCAGCTTGGGGACAGGGACTGAAGCTTTCTTT. Translation: CASSLGTGTEAFF.

The J gene is TRBJ1-5, the V gene TRBV7-9; D ambiguous. The CDR3 has 13 amino acids. Trimming removed 3 bases at V and 2 bases at J, with 5 bases between. Germline V gene data show CDR1 as SEHNR and CDR2 as FQNEAQ (reference sequence). CDR3 amino acids: CASSFQGNQPQHF. CDR3 in DNA: TGTGCCAGCAGCTTCCAGGGCAATCAGCCCCAGCATTTT.

The chain couples TRBV30 to TRBJ2-7; TRBD2 aligns across 14 bases. Per the germline V gene, CDR1 is GTSNPN and CDR2 is SVGIG (reference sequence). V lost 5 bases, J lost 3 bases, and 0 bases stayed unmatched. The CDR3 covers 13 residues. CDR3 residues: CAWGLAGGYEQYF. The CDR3 DNA sequence: TGTGCCTGGGGACTAGCGGGAGGCTACGAGCAGTACTTC.

The rearrangement joins TRBV5-3 to TRBJ2-7; TRBD1 matches at 7 bases. TRBV5-3 belongs to the ORF category, with a function that is uncertain. V was pared by 2 bases and J by 3 bases, with 5 bases of the junction left unmatched. The CDR3 covers 14 residues. DNA for the CDR3: TGTGCCAGAAGCTTTAAGGGACAGAACTACGAGCAGTACTTC. This translates into CARSFKGQNYEQYF.

This sequence joins TRBV9 and TRBJ2-7, with D possibly matching TRBD2 (7 bases). This CDR3 is built from 14 residues. V gave up 0 bases and J gave up 6 bases, with 13 bases separating them. Germline CDR1 SGDLS, CDR2 YYNGEE. The CDR3 loop reads CASSVEVGGGEQYF. Written as DNA, the CDR3 is TGTGCCAGCAGCGTAGAGGTAGGGGGGGGCGAGCAGTACTTC.

This chain joins TRBV19 and TRBJ1-2; perhaps TRBD1 as D (5 bases). CDR1 and CDR2 (germline): LNHDA, SQIVND (reference sequence). V lost 0 bases to trimming and J lost 4 bases, with 12 bases between them. This CDR3 comprises 15 residues. The CDR3 is CASSIDGTPTYGYTF. The CDR3, as DNA: TGTGCCAGTAGTATAGACGGGACTCCAACCTATGGCTACACCTTC. Drawing the rest from reference TRBV19 and TRBJ1-2, the complete variable domain is DGGITQSPKYLFRKEGQNVTLSCEQNLNHDAMYWYRQDPGQGLRLIYYSQIVNDFQKGDIAEGYSVSREKKESFPLTVTSAQKNPTAFYLCASSIDGTPTYGYTFGSGTRLTVV.

The chain couples TRBV7-9 to TRBJ1-4; perhaps TRBD1 as D (5 bases). V was shortened by 1 base and J by 4 bases, with 10 bases between the two germline ends. Germline-derived CDR1 and CDR2 are SEHNR and FQNEAQ (reference sequence). CDR3 length: 15 amino acids. The CDR3 sequence is CASSLGGSLNEKLFF. The CDR3 region has the DNA TGTGCCAGCAGCTTAGGGGGCAGTCTTAATGAAAAACTGTTTTTT.

This sequence joins TRBV28 and TRBJ1-1; 8 positions agree with TRBD1. Per the germline V gene, CDR1 is MDHEN and CDR2 is SYDVKM. V shed 6 bases, J shed 1 base, and the junction held 16 bases outside the gene matches. CDR3 length: 18 residues. CDR3 in amino acids: CASSPTGLDRAGNTEAFF. The CDR3 DNA is TGTGCCAGCAGCCCCACGGGGCTGGACAGGGCGGGGAACACTGAAGCTTTCTTT.

This rearrangement joins TRBV6-1 to TRBJ2-1; TRBD2 matches 9 bases. Trimming removed 3 bases from V and 5 bases from J; junction bases left unmatched: 5. Germline V gene lookup returns CDR1 MNHNS and CDR2 SASEGT. This CDR3 contains 15 residues. CDR3 bases: TGTGCCAGCAGTGAGGCTAGCGGGAAACACAATGAGCAGTTCTTC. Translated: CASSEASGKHNEQFF.

The V gene is TRBV6-5, the J gene TRBJ2-1; a possible D gene is TRBD2 (6 bases). Germline V gene lookup returns CDR1 MNHEY and CDR2 SVGAGI. V lost 0 bases to trimming and J lost 6 bases, with 12 bases between them. This CDR3 is 15 amino acids long. The CDR3 coding sequence is TGTGCCAGCAGTTACTCGATGGCCGGGGGCAATGAGCAGTTCTTC. This gives the protein CASSYSMAGGNEQFF.